This TCR beta chain was observed in a study of blood T cell repertoires in COVID-19. After removal of 4 bases from V and 7 bases from J, the junction contained 5 bases not matched to a gene. This CDR3 region has 14 residues. Germline V gene data show CDR1 as GTSNPN and CDR2 as SVGIG (reference sequence). The protocol was immunoSEQ multiplex PCR, while the TCRdb copy is restricted to in-frame clones and leaves out a portion. Here the sample spans 200,000 to 250,000 clones, roughly 90% being singletons. Sequenced input: PBMCs or T cells enriched from blood (not recorded which). The genes are TRBV30 and TRBJ1-6; 9 bases match TRBD1. This receptor was taken from a young man who had been exposed to COVID-19. The CDR3 DNA follows: TGTGCCTGGACCGGGACAGGGAAGAATTCACCCCTCCACTTT. It translates to CAWTGTGKNSPLHF.